The 24 T cell receptor beta chains below come from one sample, sequenced in a study of patients and donors after allogeneic stem cell transplantation. TCRdb re-called the RT-PCR reads with MiXCR, one entry per CDR3 protein. The sample includes about 410,000 distinct CDR3 sequences, approximately 16% of them seen just once. Sequenced input: blood, either unsorted or a sorted T cell fraction (not recorded which). Receptor source: a human donor who was either an allogeneic HSCT recipient or a stem cell or donor lymphocyte infusion donor (not recorded which). It is not recorded whose cells these are; they may come from a transplant donor.

This clonotype was detected once. J is TRBJ1-2 and V is TRBV6-5, with D uncertain. CDR1 is MNHEY and CDR2 is SVGAGI in the germline V gene. The CDR3 runs to 14 residues. V was clipped by 4 bases and J by 2 bases, with 11 bases between them. DNA for the CDR3: TGTGCCAGCAGTTCCACCGGCGCAAACTATGGCTACACCTTC. Protein: CASSSTGANYGYTF.

The chain uses TRBV12-3 or TRBV12-4 and TRBJ2-2; D is undetermined. The CDR3 contains 15 residues. Trimming took off 3 bases at V and 2 bases at J, with 10 bases between the two ends. In nucleotides, the CDR3 is TGTGCCAGCAGTTTTGTACTAATTAACACCGGGGAGCTGTTTTTT. Translating it yields CASSFVLINTGELFF.

This clonotype was detected only a few times. The chain carries TRBV11-1 and TRBJ2-7; D is possibly TRBD1 (5 bases). The V end lost 5 bases, the J end lost 3 bases, and 11 bases lay between the germline ends. The CDR3 has 13 amino acids. The germline V gene has CDR1 SGHAT and CDR2 FQDESV (reference sequence). CDR3 coding DNA: TGTGCCAGCAGCCCAATGGACAACTACGAGCAGTACTTC. It encodes CASSPMDNYEQYF.

This clonotype was recorded at least ten times. The J gene is TRBJ2-3, the V gene TRBV15; D is perhaps TRBD2 (5 bases). CDR1 LNHNV and CDR2 YYDKDF come from the germline V gene (reference sequence). There are 14 residues in the CDR3. The V gene lost 7 bases and the J gene lost 0 bases, with 11 bases spanning the gap. The CDR3 spells CATTLGGSTDTQYF. The CDR3, as DNA: TGTGCCACCACCCTCGGCGGGAGCACAGATACGCAGTATTTT.

V usage is TRBV3-1 and J usage is TRBJ2-1; possible D gene TRBD2, 6 bases. The CDR3 spans 17 residues. Germline V CDR1 and CDR2: LGHDT, YNNKEL (reference sequence). V was shortened by 1 base and J by 10 bases, with 23 bases between the two germline ends. The CDR3 spells CASSQGRGDPSDTEQFF. The CDR3 nucleotides are TGTGCCAGCAGCCAAGGGCGGGGCGACCCCTCGGACACGGAGCAGTTCTTC.

Many counts were recorded for this clonotype. The CDR3 sequence is CASSQTGLGEQYF. The DNA for the CDR3 is TGTGCCAGCAGCCAAACAGGGCTGGGGGAGCAGTACTTC. The genes are TRBV3-1 and TRBJ2-7; tentative D call: TRBD1 (6 bases). Trimming cost V 2 bases and J 7 bases, with 12 bases left between them. The CDR3 consists of 13 residues. Germline lookup yields CDR1 LGHDT and CDR2 YNNKEL (reference sequence).

This sequence joins TRBV20-1 and TRBJ1-1; 8 bases map to TRBD1. CDR1 is DFQATT and CDR2 is SNEGSKA in the germline V gene (reference sequence). The length of the CDR3 is 15 residues. V shed 0 bases, J shed 3 bases, and the junction held 6 bases outside the gene matches. The CDR3 sequence: CSAREAGGVYTEAFF. CDR3 in DNA: TGCAGTGCTAGAGAGGCAGGGGGCGTGTACACTGAAGCTTTCTTT.

This clonotype appeared a few times. The V and J genes are TRBV11-2 and TRBJ2-7, with 10 bases aligning to TRBD1. The CDR3 is 14 amino acids. Germline CDR1 reads SGHAT; CDR2 reads FQNNGV. The junction had 4 bases not matched to a gene; V was cut back by 5 bases and J by 3 bases. The CDR3 DNA reads TGTGCCAGCAGCACCGGGACAGGGGTCTACGAGCAGTACTTC. The encoded protein is CASSTGTGVYEQYF.

This clonotype has only a few counts. V is TRBV7-3 and J is TRBJ1-5; the match to TRBD1 covers 7 bases. Trimming at V came to 5 bases and at J to 2 bases, leaving 9 bases not matched to a gene. The CDR3 spans 16 residues. In germline, CDR1 is SGHTA, CDR2 FQGTGA. The CDR3 sequence is CASSQMTGSGNQPQHF. The CDR3, as DNA: TGTGCCAGCAGCCAGATGACAGGGTCGGGCAATCAGCCCCAGCATTTT.

The table lists this clonotype with a few counts. This CDR3 reads CASDRVGYSNQPQHF. Written as DNA, the CDR3 is TGTGCCAGTGACAGGGTGGGCTATAGCAATCAGCCCCAGCATTTT. The rearrangement uses TRBV2 and TRBJ1-5; the match to TRBD1 covers 7 bases. Germline CDR1 is SNHLY and CDR2 is FYNNEI. Trimming cost V 9 bases and J 0 bases; bases outside gene matches: 8. There are 15 residues in the CDR3.

J is TRBJ1-2 and V is TRBV5-4, with D unresolved. Per germline, CDR1 SGHNT and CDR2 YYREEE (reference sequence). V lost 4 bases and J lost 0, with 13 bases in between. CDR3 length: 15 residues. In DNA, the CDR3 is TGTGCCAGCAGCCTCGGGCCTTTAGCTAACTATGGCTACACCTTC. Translating it yields CASSLGPLANYGYTF.

The chain links TRBV20-1 to TRBJ2-1, with a tentative D call TRBD1 (5 bases). Trimming cost V 1 base and J 2 bases, with 27 bases left between them. There are 20 residues in the CDR3. Germline loops: CDR1 DFQATT, CDR2 SNEGSKA (reference sequence). As DNA, the CDR3 is TGCAGTGCTAGAGGCTACGACCCCGCCGCCTGGAAAGGGGCCTACAATGAGCAGTTCTTC. It specifies CSARGYDPAAWKGAYNEQFF.

The chain recombines TRBV5-1 with TRBJ2-7; TRBD2 might be the D (6 bases). The germline V gene has CDR1 SGHRS and CDR2 YFSETQ. This CDR3 has 13 residues. V gave up 5 bases and J gave up 3 bases, with 12 bases separating them. The CDR3 loop reads CASSPRGFYEQYF. DNA of the CDR3: TGCGCCAGCAGTCCGCGGGGTTTCTACGAGCAGTACTTC. Using reference TRBV5-1 and TRBJ2-7 for the parts outside the CDR3, the full variable domain is KAGVTQTPRYLIKTRGQQVTLSCSPISGHRSVSWYQQTPGQGLQFLFEYFSETQRNKGNFPGRFSGRQFSNSRSEMNVSTLELGDSALYLCASSPRGFYEQYFGPGTRLTVT.

The rearrangement links TRBV7-9 to TRBJ2-1; 8 nucleotides match TRBD2. With V trimmed by 5 bases and J by 8 bases, 8 bases remained unmatched. Looked up from germline, CDR1 is SEHNR and CDR2 is FQNEAQ (reference sequence). The CDR3 contains 14 residues. CDR3 in DNA: TGTGCCAGCAGCCAAGAAGGACTAGCCGATGAGCAGTTCTTC. Encoded protein: CASSQEGLADEQFF.

The DNA for the CDR3 is TGTGCCAGCACCCCGGGACGTAAAAATCAGCCCCAGCATTTT. It specifies CASTPGRKNQPQHF. The chain links TRBV12-3 or TRBV12-4 to TRBJ1-5, with D possibly TRBD1 on 5 matching bases. The CDR3 covers 14 residues. The germline V and J ends were trimmed by 7 bases and 4 bases, with 14 bases remaining between them.

There are a few counts of this clonotype. The genes are TRBV4-1 and TRBJ1-1, with D possibly being TRBD1 (5 bases). Trimming took off 1 base at V and 7 bases at J, with 10 bases between the two ends. CDR3 size: 13 residues. Germline loops: CDR1 MGHRA, CDR2 YSYEKL. The CDR3 is CASSQGGVDEAFF. CDR3 DNA sequence: TGCGCCAGCAGCCAAGGGGGGGTAGATGAAGCTTTCTTT.

On this clonotype itself: A read error may account for a junction end that differs from germline. The CDR3 nucleotides read TGTGCCAGCGGCTTCGGACTAGCGGGAGTACTCGGATTAGAGACCCAGTACTTC. This codes for CASGFGLAGVLGLETQYF. This chain links TRBV11-2 with TRBJ2-5; 13 bases match TRBD2. The CDR3 is made up of 18 amino acids. Germline CDR1 and CDR2: SGHAT and FQNNGV.

CDR3 bases: TGTGCCAGCAGCTTCTTCCTAGACACAGATACGCAGTATTTT. Its translation: CASSFFLDTDTQYF. The genes are TRBV7-9 and TRBJ2-3; the D is unclear. The CDR3 has 14 amino acids. Germline CDR1 reads SEHNR; CDR2 reads FQNEAQ (reference sequence). The germline V and J ends were trimmed by 3 bases and 2 bases, with 9 bases remaining between them.

V and J are TRBV19 and TRBJ2-7; 7 bases map to TRBD1. The CDR3 runs to 15 residues. Germline V gene data show CDR1 as LNHDA and CDR2 as SQIVND (reference sequence). Germline trimming cut 3 bases from V and 5 bases from J; bases unmatched to any gene: 10. The CDR3 loop reads CASSIEGAASNEQYF. CDR3 coding DNA: TGTGCCAGTAGTATTGAGGGGGCAGCTTCAAACGAGCAGTACTTC.

The chain couples TRBV24-1 to TRBJ1-5, with D possibly matching TRBD1 (5 bases). CDR1 is KGHDR and CDR2 is SFDVKD in the germline V gene. This CDR3 has 15 amino acids. V shed 3 bases and J shed 0 bases, with 8 bases lying between them. CDR3 loop: CATSDGHHSNQPQHF. The CDR3 nucleotides read TGTGCCACCAGTGATGGACATCATAGCAATCAGCCCCAGCATTTT.

The chain is built from TRBV29-1 and TRBJ2-7; D is ambiguous. Trimming took 3 bases from V and 12 from J, leaving 12 bases between them. CDR1 and CDR2 from the germline V gene are SQVTM and ANQGSEA. CDR3 length: 10 amino acids. CDR3 in amino acids: CSVEAGSLYF. DNA of the CDR3: TGCAGCGTTGAGGCAGGAAGCCTGTACTTC.

This clonotype has more than one count but fewer than ten. The CDR3 protein is CSATQATGLQETQYF. Written as DNA, the CDR3 is TGCAGTGCTACCCAAGCGACAGGGCTACAAGAGACCCAGTACTTC. The chain combines TRBV20-1 with TRBJ2-5, with TRBD1 matching over 7 bases. CDR1 DFQATT and CDR2 SNEGSKA come from the germline V gene (reference sequence). CDR3 length: 15 amino acids. The J segment lost 2 bases and the V segment lost 4 bases, leaving 10 bases of the junction unmatched.

V usage is TRBV3-1 and J usage is TRBJ1-2; D is uncertain. The V end lost 2 bases, the J end lost 7 bases, and 17 bases lay between the germline ends. The CDR3 extends over 15 amino acids. The V gene's germline CDR1 is LGHDT and CDR2 YNNKEL (reference sequence). CDR3 amino acids: CASSQFKGIGSGYTF. In DNA form, the CDR3 reads TGTGCCAGCAGCCAATTTAAGGGCATTGGGTCTGGCTACACCTTC.

A few counts support this clonotype. J is TRBJ2-5 and V is TRBV20-1; D unresolved. V dropped 0 bases and J dropped 4 bases, with 15 bases sitting between them. CDR3 length: 15 amino acids. From germline, CDR1 is DFQATT and CDR2 SNEGSKA (reference sequence). CDR3 DNA sequence: TGCAGTGCTAGAGATCCGGCCCCCCGAGGAGAGACCCAGTACTTC. Residues: CSARDPAPRGETQYF.